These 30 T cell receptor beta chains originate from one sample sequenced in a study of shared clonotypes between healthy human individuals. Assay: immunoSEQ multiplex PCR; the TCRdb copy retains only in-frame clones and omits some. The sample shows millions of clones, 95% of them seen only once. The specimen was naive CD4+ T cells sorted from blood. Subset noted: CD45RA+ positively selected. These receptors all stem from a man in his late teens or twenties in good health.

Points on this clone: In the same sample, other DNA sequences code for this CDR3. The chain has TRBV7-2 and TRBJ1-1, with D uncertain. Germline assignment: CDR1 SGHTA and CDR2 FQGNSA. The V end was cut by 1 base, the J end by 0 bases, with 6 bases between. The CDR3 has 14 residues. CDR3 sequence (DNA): TGTGCCAGCAGCTTAGGTGGGGTGAACACTGAAGCTTTCTTT. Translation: CASSLGGVNTEAFF.

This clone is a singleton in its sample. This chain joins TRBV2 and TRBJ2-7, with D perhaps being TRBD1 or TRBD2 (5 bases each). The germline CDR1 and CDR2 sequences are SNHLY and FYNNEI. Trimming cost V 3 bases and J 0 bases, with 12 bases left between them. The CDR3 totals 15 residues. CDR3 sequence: CASSEGVGRSYEQYF. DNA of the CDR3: TGTGCCAGCAGTGAGGGGGTCGGACGCTCCTACGAGCAGTACTTC.

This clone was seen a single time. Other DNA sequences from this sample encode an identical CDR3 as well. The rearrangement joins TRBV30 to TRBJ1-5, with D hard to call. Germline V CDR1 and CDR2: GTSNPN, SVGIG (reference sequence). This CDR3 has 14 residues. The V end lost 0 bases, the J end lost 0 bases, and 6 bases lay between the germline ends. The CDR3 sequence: CAWSVGYSNQPQHF. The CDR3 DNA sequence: TGTGCCTGGAGTGTAGGGTATAGCAATCAGCCCCAGCATTTT. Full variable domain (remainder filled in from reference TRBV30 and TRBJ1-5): SQTIHQWPATLVQPVGSPLSLECTVEGTSNPNLYWYRQAAGRGLQLLFYSVGIGQISSEVPQNLSASRPQDRQFILSSKKLLLSDSGFYLCAWSVGYSNQPQHFGDGTRLSIL.

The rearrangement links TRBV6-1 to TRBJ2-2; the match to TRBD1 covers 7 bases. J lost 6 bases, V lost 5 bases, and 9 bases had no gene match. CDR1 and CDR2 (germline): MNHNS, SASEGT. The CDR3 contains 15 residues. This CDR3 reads CASSPRQGSAGELFF. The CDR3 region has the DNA TGTGCCAGCAGTCCCCGACAGGGCTCGGCCGGGGAGCTGTTTTTT.

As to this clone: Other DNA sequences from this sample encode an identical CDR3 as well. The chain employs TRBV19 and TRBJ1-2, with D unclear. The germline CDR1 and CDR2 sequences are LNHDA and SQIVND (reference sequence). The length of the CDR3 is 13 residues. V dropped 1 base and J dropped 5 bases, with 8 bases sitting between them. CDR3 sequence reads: CASSIGSGYGYTF. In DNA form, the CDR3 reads TGTGCCAGTAGTATAGGTAGCGGATATGGCTACACCTTC.

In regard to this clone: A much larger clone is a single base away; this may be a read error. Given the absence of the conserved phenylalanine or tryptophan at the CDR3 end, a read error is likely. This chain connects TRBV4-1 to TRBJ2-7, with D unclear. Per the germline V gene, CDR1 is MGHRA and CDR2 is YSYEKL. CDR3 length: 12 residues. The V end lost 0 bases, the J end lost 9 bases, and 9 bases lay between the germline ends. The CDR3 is CASSQDGRWQYL. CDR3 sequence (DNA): TGCGCCAGCAGCCAAGATGGCCGGTGGCAGTACCTC.

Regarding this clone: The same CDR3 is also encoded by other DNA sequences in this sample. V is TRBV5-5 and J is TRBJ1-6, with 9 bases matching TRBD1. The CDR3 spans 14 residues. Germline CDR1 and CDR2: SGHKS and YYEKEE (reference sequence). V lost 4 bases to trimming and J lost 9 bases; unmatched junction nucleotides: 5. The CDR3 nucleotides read TGTGCCAGCAGCCTGGGACAGGGCGGTTCACCCCTCCACTTT. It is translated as CASSLGQGGSPLHF.

For the CDR3, the DNA is TGTGCCAGCAGCCAGGGGCGGAGCGGGAGGGGATCCTACAATGAGCAGTTCTTC. Amino acids: CASSQGRSGRGSYNEQFF. The chain combines TRBV14 with TRBJ2-1, with 10 bases that match TRBD2. Germline CDR1 reads SGHDN; CDR2 reads FVKESK. V was pared by 3 bases and J by 1 base, with 9 bases of the junction left unmatched. The CDR3 loop spans 18 amino acids.

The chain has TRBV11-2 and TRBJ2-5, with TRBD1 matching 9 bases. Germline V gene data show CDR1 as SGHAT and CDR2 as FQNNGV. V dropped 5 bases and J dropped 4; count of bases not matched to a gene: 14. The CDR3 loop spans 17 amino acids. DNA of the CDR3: TGTGCCAGCAGCCTCACTCTCCCGGGACAGGGAGGAGAGACCCAGTACTTC. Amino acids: CASSLTLPGQGGETQYF.

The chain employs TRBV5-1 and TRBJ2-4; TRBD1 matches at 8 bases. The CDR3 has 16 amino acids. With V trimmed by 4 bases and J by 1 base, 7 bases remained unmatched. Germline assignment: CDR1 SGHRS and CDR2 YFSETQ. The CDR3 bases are TGCGCCAGCAGCAGAACAGGGGGTTCTGCCAAAAACATTCAGTACTTC. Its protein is CASSRTGGSAKNIQYF.

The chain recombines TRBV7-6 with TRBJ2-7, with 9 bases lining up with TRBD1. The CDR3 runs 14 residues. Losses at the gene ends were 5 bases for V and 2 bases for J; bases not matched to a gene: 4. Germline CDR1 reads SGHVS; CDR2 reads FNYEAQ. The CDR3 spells CASSPRQGAYEQYF. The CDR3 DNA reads TGTGCCAGCAGCCCAAGACAGGGGGCCTACGAGCAGTACTTC.

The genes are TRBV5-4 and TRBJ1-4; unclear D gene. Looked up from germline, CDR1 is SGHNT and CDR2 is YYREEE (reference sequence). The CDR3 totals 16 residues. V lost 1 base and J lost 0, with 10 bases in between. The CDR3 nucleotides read TGTGCCAGCAGCTTGAAGGCATCTGCAACTAATGAAAAACTGTTTTTT. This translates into CASSLKASATNEKLFF.

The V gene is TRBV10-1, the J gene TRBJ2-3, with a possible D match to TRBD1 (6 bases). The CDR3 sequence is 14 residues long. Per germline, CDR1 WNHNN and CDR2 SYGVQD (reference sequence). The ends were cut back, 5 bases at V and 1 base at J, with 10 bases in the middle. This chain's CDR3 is CASSQDRRTDTQYF. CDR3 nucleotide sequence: TGCGCCAGCAGTCAGGACAGACGCACAGATACGCAGTATTTT.

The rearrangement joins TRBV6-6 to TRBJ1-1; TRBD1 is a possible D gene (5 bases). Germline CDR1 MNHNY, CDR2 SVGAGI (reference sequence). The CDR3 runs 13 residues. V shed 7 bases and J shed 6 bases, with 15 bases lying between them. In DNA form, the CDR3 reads TGTGCCAGCATTTCCCAGGGAGGGCCTGAAGCTTTCTTT. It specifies CASISQGGPEAFF.

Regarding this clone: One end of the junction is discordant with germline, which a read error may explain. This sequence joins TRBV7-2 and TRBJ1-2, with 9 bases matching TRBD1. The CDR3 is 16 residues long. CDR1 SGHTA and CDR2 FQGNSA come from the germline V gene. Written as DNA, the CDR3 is TGTGCCAGCAGCCCCCGACAGGGGGTAGGTAACCATGGCTACACCTTC. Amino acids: CASSPRQGVGNHGYTF.

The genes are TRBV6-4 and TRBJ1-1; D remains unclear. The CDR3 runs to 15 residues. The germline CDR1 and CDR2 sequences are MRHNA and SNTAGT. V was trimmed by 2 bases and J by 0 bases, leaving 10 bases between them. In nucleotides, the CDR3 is TGTGCCAGCAGTGACGTTGGCAAGATGAACACTGAAGCTTTCTTT. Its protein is CASSDVGKMNTEAFF.

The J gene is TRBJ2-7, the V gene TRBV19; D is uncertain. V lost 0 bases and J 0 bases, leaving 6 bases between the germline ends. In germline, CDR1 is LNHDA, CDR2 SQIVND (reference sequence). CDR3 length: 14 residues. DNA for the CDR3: TGTGCCAGTAGTATAGAGGCCAGCTCCTACGAGCAGTACTTC. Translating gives CASSIEASSYEQYF.

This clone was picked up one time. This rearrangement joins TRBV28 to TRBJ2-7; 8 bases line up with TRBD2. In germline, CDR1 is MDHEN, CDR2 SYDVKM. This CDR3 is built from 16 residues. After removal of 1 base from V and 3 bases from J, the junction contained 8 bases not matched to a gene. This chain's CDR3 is CASSLYASGRGYEQYF. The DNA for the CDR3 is TGTGCCAGCAGTTTATATGCTAGCGGGCGGGGCTACGAGCAGTACTTC.

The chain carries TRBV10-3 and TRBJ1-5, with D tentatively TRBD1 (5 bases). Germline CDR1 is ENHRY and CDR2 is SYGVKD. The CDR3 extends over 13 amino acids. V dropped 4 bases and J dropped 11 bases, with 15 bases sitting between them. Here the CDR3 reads CAISGGTREAQHF. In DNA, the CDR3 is TGTGCCATCAGTGGGGGCACAAGGGAGGCCCAGCATTTT.

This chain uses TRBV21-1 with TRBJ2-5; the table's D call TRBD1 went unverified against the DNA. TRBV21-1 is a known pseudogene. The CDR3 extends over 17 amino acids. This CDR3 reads CASSKTRLEYGAETQYF. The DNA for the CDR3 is TGTGCCAGCAGCAAAACCCGCCTGGAGTATGGGGCAGAGACCCAGTACTTC.

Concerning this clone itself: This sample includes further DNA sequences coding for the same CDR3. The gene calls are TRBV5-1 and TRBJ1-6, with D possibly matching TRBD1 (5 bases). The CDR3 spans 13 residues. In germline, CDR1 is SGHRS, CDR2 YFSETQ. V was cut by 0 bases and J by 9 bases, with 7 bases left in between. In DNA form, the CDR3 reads TGCGCCAGCAGCTTGGCCGGGGGTTCACCCCTCCACTTT. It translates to CASSLAGGSPLHF.

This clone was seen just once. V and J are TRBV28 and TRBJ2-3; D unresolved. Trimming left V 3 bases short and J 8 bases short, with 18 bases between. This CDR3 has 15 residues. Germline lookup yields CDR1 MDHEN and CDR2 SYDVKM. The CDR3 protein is CASSFPLRPSGTQYF. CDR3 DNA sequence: TGTGCCAGCAGTTTTCCCCTGCGCCCTAGTGGTACGCAGTATTTT. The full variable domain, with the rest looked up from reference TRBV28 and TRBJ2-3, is DVKVTQSSRYLVKRTGEKVFLECVQDMDHENMFWYRQDPGLGLRLIYFSYDVKMKEKGDIPEGYSVSREKKERFSLILESASTNQTSMYLCASSFPLRPSGTQYFGPGTRLTVL.

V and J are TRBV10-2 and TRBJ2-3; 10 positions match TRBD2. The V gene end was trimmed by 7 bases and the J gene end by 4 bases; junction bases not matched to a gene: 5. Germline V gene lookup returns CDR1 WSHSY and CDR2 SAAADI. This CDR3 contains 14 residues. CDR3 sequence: CASTRTSGPDTQYF. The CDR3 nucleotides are TGCGCCAGCACCCGGACTAGCGGACCAGATACGCAGTATTTT.

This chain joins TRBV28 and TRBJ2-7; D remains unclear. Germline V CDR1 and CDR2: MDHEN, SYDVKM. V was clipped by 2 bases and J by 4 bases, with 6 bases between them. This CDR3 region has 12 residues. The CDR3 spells CASSLQFYEQYF. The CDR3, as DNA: TGTGCCAGCAGTTTACAGTTTTACGAGCAGTACTTC.

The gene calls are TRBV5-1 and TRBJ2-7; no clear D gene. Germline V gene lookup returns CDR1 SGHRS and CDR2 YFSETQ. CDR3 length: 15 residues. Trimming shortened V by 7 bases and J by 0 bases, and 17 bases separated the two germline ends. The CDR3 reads CASRSQDVPSYEQYF. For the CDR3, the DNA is TGCGCCAGCCGATCCCAGGACGTTCCCTCCTACGAGCAGTACTTC.

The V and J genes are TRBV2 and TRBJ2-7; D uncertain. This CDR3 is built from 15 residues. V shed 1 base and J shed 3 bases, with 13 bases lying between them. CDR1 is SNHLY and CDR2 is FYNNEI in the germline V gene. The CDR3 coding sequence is TGTGCCAGCAGTGAAGGTCAACCCGCCCTCTACGAGCAGTACTTC. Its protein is CASSEGQPALYEQYF.

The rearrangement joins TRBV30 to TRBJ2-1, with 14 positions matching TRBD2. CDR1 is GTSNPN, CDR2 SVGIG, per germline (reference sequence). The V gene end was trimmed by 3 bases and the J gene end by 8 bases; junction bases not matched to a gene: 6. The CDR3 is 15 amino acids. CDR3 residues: CAWRGLAGEVDEQFF. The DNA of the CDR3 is TGTGCCTGGAGGGGACTAGCGGGGGAGGTCGATGAGCAGTTCTTC.

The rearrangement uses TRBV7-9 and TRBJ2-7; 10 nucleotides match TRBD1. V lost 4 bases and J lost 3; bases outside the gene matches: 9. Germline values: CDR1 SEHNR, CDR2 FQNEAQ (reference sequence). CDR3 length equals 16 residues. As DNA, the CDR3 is TGTGCCAGCAGCTCCTGGGGACAGGGGTCCCTCTACGAGCAGTACTTC. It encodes CASSSWGQGSLYEQYF. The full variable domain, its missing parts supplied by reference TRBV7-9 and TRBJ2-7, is DTGVSQNPRHKITKRGQNVTFRCDPISEHNRLYWYRQTLGQGPEFLTYFQNEAQLEKSRLLSDRFSAERPKGSFSTLEIQRTEQGDSAMYLCASSSWGQGSLYEQYFGPGTRLTVT.

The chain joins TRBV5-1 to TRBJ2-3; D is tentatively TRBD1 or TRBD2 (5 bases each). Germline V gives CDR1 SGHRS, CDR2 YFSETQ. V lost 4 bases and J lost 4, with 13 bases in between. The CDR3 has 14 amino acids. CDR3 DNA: TGCGCCAGCAGCCCGGGACGCGCCCCAGATACGCAGTATTTT. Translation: CASSPGRAPDTQYF.

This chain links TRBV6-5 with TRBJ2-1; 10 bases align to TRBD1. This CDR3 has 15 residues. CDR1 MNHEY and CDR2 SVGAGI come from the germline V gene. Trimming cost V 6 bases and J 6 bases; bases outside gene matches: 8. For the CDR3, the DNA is TGTGCCAGCAGGCCCGGGACAGGGGCGATCAATGAGCAGTTCTTC. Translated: CASRPGTGAINEQFF.